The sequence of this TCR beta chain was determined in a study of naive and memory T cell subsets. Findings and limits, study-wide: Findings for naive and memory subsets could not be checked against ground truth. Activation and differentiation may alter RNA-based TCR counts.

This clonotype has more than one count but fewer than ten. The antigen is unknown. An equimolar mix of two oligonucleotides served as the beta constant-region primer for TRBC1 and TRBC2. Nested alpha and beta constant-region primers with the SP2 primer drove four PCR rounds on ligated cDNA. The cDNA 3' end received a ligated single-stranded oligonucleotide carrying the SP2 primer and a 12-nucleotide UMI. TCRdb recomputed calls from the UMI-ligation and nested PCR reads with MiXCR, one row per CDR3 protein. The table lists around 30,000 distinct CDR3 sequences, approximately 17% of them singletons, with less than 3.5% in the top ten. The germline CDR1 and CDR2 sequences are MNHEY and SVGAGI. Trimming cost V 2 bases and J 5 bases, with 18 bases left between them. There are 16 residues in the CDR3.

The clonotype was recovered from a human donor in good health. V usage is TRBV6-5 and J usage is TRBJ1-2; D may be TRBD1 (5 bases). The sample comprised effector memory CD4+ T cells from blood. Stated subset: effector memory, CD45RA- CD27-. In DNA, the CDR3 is TGTGCCAGCAGTTACGGTGGGACTCTCGCAACTTATGGCTACACCTTC. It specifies CASSYGGTLATYGYTF.